This T cell receptor (beta chain) was captured in a study of shared clonotypes between healthy human individuals. CDR1 and CDR2 from the germline V gene are SGHTA and FQGNSA. The V segment lost 5 bases and the J segment 5 bases; nucleotides outside the gene matches: 14. The CDR3 sequence is 16 residues long. Assay used: immunoSEQ multiplex PCR; TCRdb lists only in-frame clones, some missing. The data hold some 2,000,000 clones, with roughly 95% observed a single time. The chain has TRBV7-2 and TRBJ2-7, with 8 bases fitting TRBD1. Sequencing used naive CD4+ T cells sorted from blood. The sample's subset: CD45RA+ positively selected. The sequence was obtained from a man in his late teens or twenties in good health. CDR3 in amino acids: CASSKRGQGAVNEQYF. The DNA of the CDR3 is TGTGCCAGCAGCAAAAGGGGGCAGGGGGCGGTAAACGAGCAGTACTTC.